This T cell receptor (beta chain) was sequenced during a study of blood T cells in healthy people across ages. Then a second PCR, running about 7 to 11 cycles, was carried out with a sample-barcoded 5' primer and a J-beta primer mix. In TCRdb, the 5' RACE reads were re-called with MiXCR into one record per CDR3 protein. The sample includes fewer than 2,000,000 distinct CDR3 sequences, about 32% of them seen just once. Only one count was recorded for this clonotype. Trimming cost V 3 bases and J 4 bases; bases outside gene matches: 5. The CDR3 is made up of 16 amino acids. The V gene's germline CDR1 is SGHRS and CDR2 YFSETQ.

The material sequenced was blood. V is TRBV5-1 and J is TRBJ2-1; TRBD2 aligns across 12 bases. The sequence derives from a woman aged 30 to 39 in good health. The CDR3 region is CASSWDGLAGYNEQFF. The CDR3 region has the DNA TGCGCCAGCAGCTGGGATGGACTAGCGGGGTACAATGAGCAGTTCTTC. The full variable domain, rest sourced from reference TRBV5-1 and TRBJ2-1, is KAGVTQTPRYLIKTRGQQVTLSCSPISGHRSVSWYQQTPGQGLQFLFEYFSETQRNKGNFPGRFSGRQFSNSRSEMNVSTLELGDSALYLCASSWDGLAGYNEQFFGPGTRLTVL.